The next 17 T cell receptor beta chains were all read from a single sample in a study of STAT5B mutations in CD4+ large granular lymphocyte leukemia. Some clones are missing from TCRdb's copy, which holds only in-frame ones; the method was immunoSEQ multiplex PCR. The sample carries approximately 34,000 clones, about 71% recorded once. The sequencing sample was made of CD4+ T cells from blood buffy coats. The origin of the receptors is a human donor in good health.

This clone was observed a single time. The J gene is TRBJ2-2, the V gene TRBV29-1; D is perhaps TRBD2 (6 bases). Germline CDR1 is SQVTM and CDR2 is ANQGSEA. With 4 bases removed from V and 6 bases from J, the gap between germline ends came to 9 bases. The CDR3 is 12 residues long. The CDR3 DNA follows: TGCAGCGTTGGGGGAGGCCCCGGGGAGCTGTTTTTT. Its protein is CSVGGGPGELFF.

Only a few counts were recorded for this clone. The V gene is TRBV5-4, the J gene TRBJ1-4; TRBD1 might be the D (6 bases). Germline loops: CDR1 SGHNT, CDR2 YYREEE (reference sequence). V shed 0 bases and J shed 6 bases, with 6 bases lying between them. The CDR3 length is 13 residues. CDR3 loop: CASSLDRDEKLFF. The CDR3 DNA sequence: TGTGCCAGCAGCTTGGACAGGGATGAAAAACTGTTTTTT.

V is TRBV19 and J is TRBJ2-7; D gene unclear. Germline assignment: CDR1 LNHDA and CDR2 SQIVND (reference sequence). The CDR3 runs 11 residues. The germline V and J ends were trimmed by 4 bases and 1 base, with 2 bases remaining between them. CDR3 sequence: CASSNSYEQYF. The CDR3, as DNA: TGTGCCAGTAGTAATTCCTACGAGCAGTACTTC. The full variable domain, with the rest looked up from reference TRBV19 and TRBJ2-7, is DGGITQSPKYLFRKEGQNVTLSCEQNLNHDAMYWYRQDPGQGLRLIYYSQIVNDFQKGDIAEGYSVSREKKESFPLTVTSAQKNPTAFYLCASSNSYEQYFGPGTRLTVT.

The rearrangement joins TRBV11-2 to TRBJ2-5; D might be TRBD2 (5 bases). The CDR3 sequence is 17 residues long. V was shortened by 5 bases and J by 6 bases, with 25 bases between the two germline ends. CDR1 SGHAT and CDR2 FQNNGV come from the germline V gene. In DNA, the CDR3 is TGTGCCAGCAGCGGAAGAGGTAGTACGGGGATTCGAAAGACCCAGTACTTC. It codes for CASSGRGSTGIRKTQYF.

The V and J genes are TRBV7-9 and TRBJ2-5, with D tentatively TRBD2 (6 bases). V lost 4 bases to trimming and J lost 4 bases, with 13 bases between them. Germline V gene data show CDR1 as SEHNR and CDR2 as FQNEAQ (reference sequence). The CDR3 consists of 14 residues. This CDR3 is CASSSRTGVETQYF. In DNA form, the CDR3 reads TGTGCCAGCAGCTCCCGGACGGGGGTAGAGACCCAGTACTTC.

V gene TRBV7-2 combines with J gene TRBJ2-7, with D tentatively TRBD2 (6 bases). The V end was cut by 5 bases, the J end by 6 bases, with 14 bases between. CDR3 length: 13 residues. CDR1 and CDR2 from the germline V gene are SGHTA and FQGNSA. The CDR3 reads CASSLAPGGEQYF. The CDR3 DNA follows: TGTGCCAGCAGCCTGGCCCCCGGGGGCGAGCAGTACTTC.

The chain recombines TRBV4-2 with TRBJ2-7; TRBD2 agrees at 8 bases. The CDR3 is 15 residues long. The J segment lost 6 bases and the V segment lost 0 bases, leaving 7 bases of the junction unmatched. CDR1 is LGHNA, CDR2 YNFKEQ, per germline. The CDR3 DNA reads as TGTGCCAGCAGCCAAGATAGGGGCGGGGGGAGCGAGCAGTACTTC. Its translation is CASSQDRGGGSEQYF.

The rearrangement uses TRBV18 and TRBJ2-5, with D uncertain. This CDR3 spans 16 amino acids. Germline values: CDR1 KGHSH, CDR2 LQKENI. The V and J ends lost 3 bases and 1 base respectively, with 15 bases between them. The CDR3 DNA is TGTGCCAGCTCACCGACCGGGCCCGATCTCCAAGAGACCCAGTACTTC. Protein product: CASSPTGPDLQETQYF.

The chain employs TRBV5-4 and TRBJ2-5; TRBD1 is a possible D gene (6 bases). The CDR3 is 14 residues long. V shed 4 bases and J shed 4 bases, with 14 bases lying between them. The germline gives CDR1 SGHNT, CDR2 YYREEE (reference sequence). The CDR3 DNA reads as TGTGCCAGCAGCGCCGACAGGCTGCGAGAGACCCAGTACTTC. Protein sequence: CASSADRLRETQYF.

DNA of the CDR3: TGTGCCAGCAGGGGGGGGTCTGGAAACACCATATATTTT. Its translation: CASRGGSGNTIYF. The chain links TRBV6-6 to TRBJ1-3; weak D call: TRBD1 (5 bases). The CDR3 loop spans 13 amino acids. Germline V gene lookup returns CDR1 MNHNY and CDR2 SVGAGI (reference sequence). The ends were cut back, 6 bases at V and 1 base at J, with 7 bases in the middle.

The rearrangement uses TRBV14 and TRBJ2-4; 10 positions match TRBD2. The CDR3 loop spans 15 amino acids. Germline V gene data show CDR1 as SGHDN and CDR2 as FVKESK. Trimming cost V 5 bases and J 8 bases; bases outside gene matches: 9. This chain's CDR3 is CASSLSGGAADIQYF. The CDR3 DNA reads TGTGCCAGCAGCTTAAGCGGGGGGGCCGCTGACATTCAGTACTTC.

This chain links TRBV19 with TRBJ1-5; 10 bases are shared with TRBD1. The V and J ends lost 5 bases and 2 bases, in that order; junction bases with no gene match: 6. Germline-derived CDR1 and CDR2 are LNHDA and SQIVND (reference sequence). The CDR3 is 16 residues long. CDR3 region: CASSPRQGAGNQPQHF. DNA of the CDR3: TGTGCCAGTAGTCCCAGACAGGGGGCTGGCAATCAGCCCCAGCATTTT.

The rearrangement joins TRBV18 to TRBJ1-3, with D tentatively TRBD1 (6 bases). V lost 3 bases to trimming and J lost 0 bases, with 12 bases between them. CDR1 and CDR2 (germline): KGHSH, LQKENI. The CDR3 has 16 residues. This CDR3 is CASSPGQPNSGNTIYF. CDR3 coding DNA: TGTGCCAGCTCACCCGGACAGCCTAACTCTGGAAACACCATATATTTT.

The chain has TRBV5-1 and TRBJ2-2; TRBD2 matches at 7 bases. The CDR3 spans 15 residues. Losses at the gene ends were 4 bases for V and 6 bases for J; bases not matched to a gene: 9. Germline-derived CDR1 and CDR2 are SGHRS and YFSETQ. CDR3 amino acids: CASSLGLGEAGELFF. CDR3 DNA sequence: TGCGCCAGCAGCCTAGGACTAGGGGAGGCCGGGGAGCTGTTTTTT.

This clone was seen a few times. The chain links TRBV11-1 to TRBJ1-1; tentative D call: TRBD1 (5 bases). Trimming took off 1 base at V and 8 bases at J, with 17 bases between the two ends. CDR1 is SGHAT, CDR2 FQDESV, per germline (reference sequence). CDR3 length: 15 residues. In DNA form, the CDR3 reads TGTGCCAGCAGCTTAGGCAGGGCTGGTGCCGGAGAAGCTTTCTTT. Translating gives CASSLGRAGAGEAFF.

V gene TRBV27 combines with J gene TRBJ2-5, with TRBD2 matching over 7 bases. With V trimmed by 4 bases and J by 2 bases, 10 bases remained unmatched. Germline values: CDR1 MNHEY, CDR2 SMNVEV (reference sequence). The CDR3 is 16 residues long. DNA for the CDR3: TGTGCCAGCAGTTCCCGACGTAGCGGGTGGCAAGAGACCCAGTACTTC. Translation: CASSSRRSGWQETQYF.

The chain links TRBV2 to TRBJ1-1; D is unclear. CDR1 and CDR2 from the germline V gene are SNHLY and FYNNEI. The CDR3 contains 13 residues. The V gene lost 4 bases and the J gene lost 1 base, with 7 bases spanning the gap. In DNA form, the CDR3 reads TGTGCCAGCAGTGTGGAGGGGAACACTGAAGCTTTCTTT. Its translation is CASSVEGNTEAFF.